This is a list of T cell receptor beta chains from one sample in a study of T cells in Graves' hyperthyroidism and ophthalmopathy. Each CDR3 protein is one row after TCRdb ran MiXCR on the multiplex PCR reads. The sample has 490,000 or so distinct CDR3 sequences, approximately 23% seen once. Sequenced input: blood. The receptors here all came from a woman between 65 and 79 years old with Graves' ophthalmopathy. Each CDR3 is given with its conserved first and last residue.

CDR3aa	v_gene	j_gene
CASIRQGAYEQYF	TRBV28	TRBJ2-7
CAISEMDRERYTF	TRBV10-3	TRBJ1-2
CSADNYGYTF	TRBV29-1	TRBJ1-2
CASSEGLAGGHEQFF	TRBV2	TRBJ2-1
CASRGGGRGYGYTF	TRBV6-2/TRBV6-3	TRBJ1-2
CASRADSAPNYGYTF	TRBV2	TRBJ1-2
CASSEIGRAEAFF	TRBV6-1	TRBJ1-1
CASSESTGFPGYTF	TRBV2	TRBJ1-2
CASSLEGSLVKKLFF	TRBV5-1	TRBJ1-4
CASRLDSYNGQFF	TRBV28	TRBJ2-1
CASKNNTNYGYTF	TRBV12-3/TRBV12-4	TRBJ1-2
CASSSFEASWQYF	TRBV11-2	TRBJ2-7
CASSEGGFAYEQYF	TRBV10-1	TRBJ2-7
CASRSTSGSSYEQYF	TRBV2	TRBJ2-7
CASSWTDFATNEKLFF	TRBV5-5	TRBJ1-4
CASSLQGTQETQYF	TRBV5-4	TRBJ2-5
CASSLRGSSHGYTF	TRBV5-1	TRBJ1-2
CASSTHQGNTEAFF	TRBV11-3	TRBJ1-1
CSVANRAYGYTF	TRBV29-1	TRBJ1-2
CASSLGQGGGETQYF	TRBV12-3/TRBV12-4	TRBJ2-5
CASSHLSGTFTYEQYF	TRBV2	TRBJ2-7
CASSLDTVHNEKLFF	TRBV2	TRBJ1-4
CASSSDVLNIQYF	TRBV7-3	TRBJ2-4
CASSLGGTAPFEQYF	TRBV7-2	TRBJ2-7
CASSFRGSTEAFF	TRBV2	TRBJ1-1
CASSPYTTMNTEAFF	TRBV18	TRBJ1-1
CASSSAPGQGEDTQYF	TRBV12-3/TRBV12-4	TRBJ2-3
CSASLRGSQPQHF	TRBV20-1	TRBJ1-5
CASSPGAAGAFF	TRBV7-9	TRBJ1-1
CASSLEGGPGNEQFF	TRBV7-8	TRBJ2-1
CASSLGLGGSETQYF	TRBV12-3/TRBV12-4	TRBJ2-5
CASSPSTDSYEQYF	TRBV5-1	TRBJ2-7
CASSPSGGDTEAFF	TRBV11-2	TRBJ1-1
CSAPRGRNTGELFF	TRBV20-1	TRBJ2-2
CASSFGWGTGELFF	TRBV11-2	TRBJ2-2
CASSLTSGRGYEQYF	TRBV7-2	TRBJ2-7
CASSLYFGQEQYF	TRBV7-2	TRBJ2-7
CASSQVADRSNEQFF	TRBV4-2	TRBJ2-1
CASSQGGRKGDEAFF	TRBV3-1	TRBJ1-1
CASSPALGSSGNTIYF	TRBV18	TRBJ1-3
CASRHSPAGSAEAFF	TRBV2	TRBJ1-1
CASSPRDNFQPQHF	TRBV28	TRBJ1-5
CASSWGQGSQPQHF	TRBV27	TRBJ1-5
CSASSRRKVYNEQFF	TRBV20-1	TRBJ2-1
CASSLHGGLAKNIQYF	TRBV12-3/TRBV12-4	TRBJ2-4
CASSLRRVGAFF	TRBV28	TRBJ1-1
CASSYPLAGVSYEQYF	TRBV6-2/TRBV6-3	TRBJ2-7
CASSPGTSRLFQETKYF	TRBV3-1	TRBJ2-5
CATSDFQVSYGYTF	TRBV24-1	TRBJ1-2
CASRRLAGGTDTQYF	TRBV7-2	TRBJ2-3
CASSVDPGLGRKELFF	TRBV9	TRBJ2-2
CASSETASYNEQFF	TRBV2	TRBJ2-1
CASSELGRGQVETQYF	TRBV6-1	TRBJ2-5
CAWSDQLYYEQYF	TRBV30	TRBJ2-7
CASDRVGQPQHF	TRBV19	TRBJ1-5
CASSLGRQETQYF	TRBV11-2	TRBJ2-5
CASSQGVLGPDTQYF	TRBV3-1	TRBJ2-3